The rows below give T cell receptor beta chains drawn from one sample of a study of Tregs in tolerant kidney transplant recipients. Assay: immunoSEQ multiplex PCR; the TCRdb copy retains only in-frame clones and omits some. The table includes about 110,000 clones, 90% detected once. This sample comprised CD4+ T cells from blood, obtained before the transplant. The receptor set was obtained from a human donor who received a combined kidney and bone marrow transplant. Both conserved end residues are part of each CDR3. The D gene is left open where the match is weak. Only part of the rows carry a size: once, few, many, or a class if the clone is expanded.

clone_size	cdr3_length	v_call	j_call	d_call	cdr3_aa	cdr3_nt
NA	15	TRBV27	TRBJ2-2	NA	CASRPLGGNTGELFF	TGTGCCAGCAGACCCTTGGGAGGCAACACCGGGGAGCTGTTTTTT
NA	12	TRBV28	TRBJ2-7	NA	CASSLRPYEQYF	TGTGCCAGCAGTTTGCGCCCCTACGAGCAGTACTTC
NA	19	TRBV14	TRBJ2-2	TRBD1	CASSPPQGAWGFDTGELFF	TGTGCCAGCAGCCCTCCGCAGGGGGCTTGGGGCTTTGACACCGGGGAGCTGTTTTTT
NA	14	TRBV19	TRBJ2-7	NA	CASSSNRASYEQYF	TGTGCCAGTAGTTCAAACAGAGCCTCCTACGAGCAGTACTTC
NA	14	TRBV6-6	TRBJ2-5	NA	CASSSRRATETQYF	TGTGCCAGCAGTTCCCGGAGGGCCACAGAGACCCAGTACTTC
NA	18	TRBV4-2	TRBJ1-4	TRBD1	CASSQDPGTGRRSEKLFF	TGTGCCAGCAGCCAAGATCCCGGGACAGGGAGGAGGTCGGAAAAACTGTTTTTT
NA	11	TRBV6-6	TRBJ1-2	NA	CASRRGYGYTF	TGTGCCAGCAGGCGGGGGTATGGCTACACCTTC
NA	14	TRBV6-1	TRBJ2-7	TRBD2	CASRGTRILSEQYF	TGTGCCAGCAGGGGGACTAGGATTCTCTCCGAGCAGTACTTC
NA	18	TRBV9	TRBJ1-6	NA	CASSVDGMGGSYNSPLHF	TGTGCCAGCAGCGTAGACGGTATGGGGGGCTCCTATAATTCACCCCTCCACTTT
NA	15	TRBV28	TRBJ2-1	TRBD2	CASRPGGGTYNEQFF	TGTGCCAGCAGGCCTGGGGGGGGGACCTACAATGAGCAGTTCTTC
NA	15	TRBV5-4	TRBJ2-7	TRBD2	CASSFPGTRTYEQYF	TGTGCCAGCAGCTTTCCCGGGACTAGGACCTACGAGCAGTACTTC
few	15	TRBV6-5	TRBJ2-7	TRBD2	CASSYSQAGVGEQYF	TGTGCCAGCAGTTACTCCCAAGCGGGAGTGGGCGAGCAGTACTTC
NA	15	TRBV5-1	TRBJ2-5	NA	CASSLVVRGQETQYF	TGCGCCAGCAGCTTGGTTGTCCGGGGACAAGAGACCCAGTACTTC
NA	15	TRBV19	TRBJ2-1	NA	CASIRGGGPNNEQFF	TGTGCCAGTATTAGAGGGGGAGGGCCGAACAATGAGCAGTTCTTC
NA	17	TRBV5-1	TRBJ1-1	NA	CASSLDPLDGPNTEAFF	TGCGCCAGCAGCTTAGATCCCCTCGATGGCCCGAACACTGAAGCTTTCTTT
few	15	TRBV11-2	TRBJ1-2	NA	CASSLVGDIPYGYTF	TGTGCCAGCAGCTTAGTCGGGGACATCCCCTATGGCTACACCTTC